A single sample gave rise to the 15 T cell receptor beta chains below, sequenced in a study of T cells after yellow fever vaccination. TCRdb processed the 5' RACE reads anew with MiXCR; each CDR3 protein has one entry. The profile shows hundreds of thousands of distinct CDR3 sequences, 12% of them singletons. Specimen: PBMCs, collected on the day of the yellow fever booster vaccination. These receptors came from a man aged 25 to 40 who received the YFV17D yellow fever vaccine.

The gene calls are TRBV7-2 and TRBJ2-7, with D hard to call. The CDR3 spans 15 residues. Germline assignment: CDR1 SGHTA and CDR2 FQGNSA. V was shortened by 0 bases and J by 2 bases, with 11 bases between the two germline ends. The CDR3, as DNA: TGTGCCAGCAGCTTAGCCGACGGTTACGCCTACGAGCAGTACTTC. Translation gives CASSLADGYAYEQYF. Supplemented by reference TRBV7-2 and TRBJ2-7, the full variable domain reads GAGVSQSPSNKVTEKGKDVELRCDPISGHTALYWYRQSLGQGLEFLIYFQGNSAPDKSGLPSDRFSAERTGGSVSTLTIQRTQQEDSAVYLCASSLADGYAYEQYFGPGTRLTVT.

The chain uses TRBV4-2 and TRBJ1-5, with D possibly matching TRBD1 (5 bases). Germline values: CDR1 LGHNA, CDR2 YNFKEQ. This CDR3 has 18 amino acids. V was trimmed by 1 base and J by 3 bases, leaving 19 bases between them. CDR3 region: CASSQALGPDTHNQPQHF. The DNA of the CDR3 is TGTGCCAGCAGCCAAGCACTCGGGCCGGACACCCACAATCAGCCCCAGCATTTT.

The chain uses TRBV7-9 and TRBJ1-1; D might be TRBD1 (5 bases). The CDR3 is 14 amino acids. Looked up from germline, CDR1 is SEHNR and CDR2 is FQNEAQ (reference sequence). V was trimmed by 5 bases and J by 4 bases, leaving 14 bases between them. This CDR3 is CASSAAGIATEAFF. The CDR3 nucleotides read TGTGCCAGCAGCGCAGCAGGGATCGCCACTGAAGCTTTCTTT.

Only a few counts were recorded for this clonotype. The rearrangement joins TRBV18 to TRBJ1-1; no reliable D call. Germline V gene sequence: CDR1 KGHSH, CDR2 LQKENI. The V and J ends lost 1 base and 1 base respectively, with 10 bases between them. CDR3 length: 15 amino acids. CDR3 protein: CASSPQKAGNTEAFF. DNA for the CDR3: TGTGCCAGCTCACCACAAAAGGCCGGGAACACTGAAGCTTTCTTT.

CDR3 nucleotides: TGCGCCAGCAGCTTGTGGGCGTCTAGCGGAAATCAAGAGACCCAGTACTTC. This translates into CASSLWASSGNQETQYF. The chain uses TRBV5-1 and TRBJ2-5, with TRBD2 identical over 7 bases. V lost 1 base to trimming and J lost 2 bases; unmatched junction nucleotides: 11. CDR1 SGHRS and CDR2 YFSETQ come from the germline V gene. The CDR3 has 17 amino acids. The variable domain in full, completed from reference TRBV5-1 and TRBJ2-5, reads KAGVTQTPRYLIKTRGQQVTLSCSPISGHRSVSWYQQTPGQGLQFLFEYFSETQRNKGNFPGRFSGRQFSNSRSEMNVSTLELGDSALYLCASSLWASSGNQETQYFGPGTRLLVL.

V gene TRBV19 combines with J gene TRBJ1-6; 7 bases are shared with TRBD1. CDR3 length equals 15 residues. Germline CDR1 is LNHDA and CDR2 is SQIVND (reference sequence). V lost 10 bases, J lost 7 bases, and 13 bases stayed unmatched. The chain's CDR3 is CATRGGGASNSPLHF. CDR3 nucleotide sequence: TGTGCCACCCGGGGAGGGGGCGCATCAAATTCACCCCTCCACTTT.

This clonotype turned up a few times. The CDR3 is CASSLGIRVDNEQFF. The CDR3 coding sequence is TGCGCCAGCAGCTTGGGGATTAGGGTAGACAATGAGCAGTTCTTC. The chain carries TRBV5-1 and TRBJ2-1; D is unresolved. Germline V gives CDR1 SGHRS, CDR2 YFSETQ. V was cut by 0 bases and J by 5 bases, with 12 bases left in between. The CDR3 loop spans 15 amino acids.

A word on this clonotype: At one end the junction does not follow the germline gene, possibly because of a read error. The V gene is TRBV7-7, the J gene TRBJ2-7; TRBD2 is a possible D gene (6 bases). Germline V lookup: CDR1 SSHAT, CDR2 FNYEAQ (reference sequence). The length of the CDR3 is 15 residues. Here the CDR3 DNA reads TGTGCTAGCAGCCCGGGCGGGGTCTCCTACTACGAGCAGTACTTC. This gives the protein CASSPGGVSYYEQYF.

This chain joins TRBV9 and TRBJ2-5, with 12 bases matching TRBD1. The J segment lost 4 bases and the V segment lost 3 bases, leaving 10 bases of the junction unmatched. Germline V gene sequence: CDR1 SGDLS, CDR2 YYNGEE. There are 17 residues in the CDR3. The CDR3 bases are TGTGCCAGCAGCGGAAACCGGGACAGGGGGCGAAGAGAGACCCAGTACTTC. Its translation is CASSGNRDRGRRETQYF.

This clonotype showed up just a few times. The V gene is TRBV5-1, the J gene TRBJ2-5; weak D call: TRBD2 (6 bases). The germline V gene encodes CDR1 SGHRS and CDR2 YFSETQ. This CDR3 is 15 amino acids long. Trimming took 4 bases from V and 5 from J, leaving 18 bases between them. The CDR3 nucleotides are TGCGCCAGCAGCCACAGCGGGTACCGGGACGAGACCCAGTACTTC. It encodes CASSHSGYRDETQYF.

This clonotype was picked up a small number of times. The chain carries TRBV7-2 and TRBJ2-3; 7 nucleotides align to TRBD2. The germline V gene encodes CDR1 SGHTA and CDR2 FQGNSA. J lost 0 bases, V lost 1 base, and 4 bases had no gene match. This CDR3 comprises 16 residues. The CDR3 loop is CASSLGGGGSTDTQYF. In nucleotides, the CDR3 is TGTGCCAGCAGCTTAGGGGGCGGGGGAAGCACAGATACGCAGTATTTT.

The rearrangement uses TRBV5-4 and TRBJ2-3, with 11 bases lining up with TRBD2. This CDR3 comprises 16 residues. With V trimmed by 0 bases and J by 4 bases, 4 bases remained unmatched. Germline V gene sequence: CDR1 SGHNT, CDR2 YYREEE (reference sequence). The CDR3 protein is CASSLELAGAADTQYF. As DNA, the CDR3 is TGTGCCAGCAGCTTGGAACTAGCGGGAGCAGCAGATACGCAGTATTTT.

This clonotype was seen only a few times. This sequence joins TRBV3-1 and TRBJ2-7; 7 bases agree with TRBD2. Per the germline V gene, CDR1 is LGHDT and CDR2 is YNNKEL (reference sequence). After removal of 8 bases from V and 9 bases from J, the junction contained 13 bases not matched to a gene. The CDR3 loop spans 13 amino acids. CDR3 nucleotide sequence: TGTGCCAGCGGAAGCGGACTAGTTGGATGGCAGTACTTC. Protein product: CASGSGLVGWQYF.

The sample holds a few counts of this clonotype. The V and J genes are TRBV5-4 and TRBJ2-1; D unresolved. V lost 1 base and J lost 9, with 11 bases in between. In germline, CDR1 is SGHNT, CDR2 YYREEE (reference sequence). This CDR3 region has 13 residues. The CDR3 nucleotides are TGTGCCAGCAGCTTGAGTGAAGACGGTGAGCAGTTCTTC. As protein: CASSLSEDGEQFF.

This clonotype was detected many times. The rearrangement links TRBV24-1 to TRBJ2-5; perhaps TRBD2 as D (6 bases). Germline CDR1 reads KGHDR; CDR2 reads SFDVKD. The CDR3 consists of 12 residues. The V end was cut by 5 bases, the J end by 6 bases, with 9 bases between. CDR3 in DNA: TGTGCCACCAGTGTTGCGGGAAAGACCCAGTACTTC. It is translated as CATSVAGKTQYF.